The 19 T cell receptor beta chains below come from one sample, sequenced in a study of cytomegalovirus exposure and HLA in healthy donors. Both 60 Vbeta primers and 13 Jbeta primers went into the PCR. Data came from immunoSEQ multiplex PCR; TCRdb stores just in-frame clones and leaves some out. This table holds approximately 81,000 clones, around four fifths found once. Material for sequencing was PBMCs. Receptors originate from a woman aged 45-65 years in good health and CMV-seropositive.

The chain links TRBV19 to TRBJ2-7, with 9 positions matching TRBD2. V was pared by 4 bases and J by 5 bases, with 9 bases of the junction left unmatched. CDR3 length: 15 residues. Germline values: CDR1 LNHDA, CDR2 SQIVND (reference sequence). CDR3 in amino acids: CASSTPGTSFDEQYF. CDR3 DNA: TGTGCCAGTAGTACCCCCGGGACTAGCTTTGACGAGCAGTACTTC.

This chain links TRBV4-1 with TRBJ2-2; TRBD2 matches at 13 bases. Germline assignment: CDR1 MGHRA and CDR2 YSYEKL. The CDR3 runs 19 residues. V lost 3 bases, J lost 7 bases, and 14 bases stayed unmatched. The CDR3: CASSHATQLAGGPGGELFF. DNA for the CDR3: TGCGCCAGCAGCCACGCTACACAACTAGCGGGAGGGCCCGGCGGGGAGCTGTTTTTT.

The chain employs TRBV5-4 and TRBJ2-1, with D possibly matching TRBD2 (5 bases). Looked up from germline, CDR1 is SGHNT and CDR2 is YYREEE (reference sequence). The CDR3 runs 13 residues. Trimming cost V 0 bases and J 8 bases, with 9 bases left between them. The CDR3: CASSLVGGDEQFF. The CDR3 DNA reads TGTGCCAGCAGCTTGGTAGGAGGCGATGAGCAGTTCTTC.

This clone was counted a few times. V usage is TRBV7-9 and J usage is TRBJ1-2; no firm D call. The V end lost 3 bases, the J end lost 5 bases, and 7 bases lay between the germline ends. CDR1 SEHNR and CDR2 FQNEAQ come from the germline V gene (reference sequence). The CDR3 runs 12 residues. CDR3 residues: CASSFGGYGYTF. CDR3 coding DNA: TGTGCCAGCAGCTTTGGAGGGTATGGCTACACCTTC. The variable domain in full, with the rest retrieved from reference TRBV7-9 and TRBJ1-2, is DTGVSQNPRHKITKRGQNVTFRCDPISEHNRLYWYRQTLGQGPEFLTYFQNEAQLEKSRLLSDRFSAERPKGSFSTLEIQRTEQGDSAMYLCASSFGGYGYTFGSGTRLTVV.

In this sample, this clone turned up once. The rearrangement joins TRBV30 to TRBJ1-2; D gene uncertain. This CDR3 has 12 residues. V shed 3 bases and J shed 4 bases, with 9 bases lying between them. Germline-derived CDR1 and CDR2 are GTSNPN and SVGIG (reference sequence). The CDR3 DNA reads TGTGCCTGGAGCCGAGACACCTATGGCTACACCTTC. Translating gives CAWSRDTYGYTF. Drawing the rest from reference TRBV30 and TRBJ1-2, the complete variable domain is SQTIHQWPATLVQPVGSPLSLECTVEGTSNPNLYWYRQAAGRGLQLLFYSVGIGQISSEVPQNLSASRPQDRQFILSSKKLLLSDSGFYLCAWSRDTYGYTFGSGTRLTVV.

In regard to this clone: One junction end does not reproduce the germline sequence, and a read error may be involved. This chain joins TRBV9 and TRBJ2-6; TRBD1 is a possible D gene (6 bases). The length of the CDR3 is 20 residues. Germline V CDR1 and CDR2: SGDLS, YYNGEE. Here the CDR3 DNA reads TGTGCCGGCAGCCACTCCTCAATGGACAGAAGAAAGCTTGGGGCCAACGTCCTGACTTTC. Translating gives CAGSHSSMDRRKLGANVLTF.

CDR3 in DNA: TGTGCCAGCAGTTTATGGGGAGGGGGAGGCTATGGCTACACCTTC. Its protein product is CASSLWGGGGYGYTF. V gene TRBV27 combines with J gene TRBJ1-2; tentative D call: TRBD1 (6 bases). There are 15 residues in the CDR3. Looked up from germline, CDR1 is MNHEY and CDR2 is SMNVEV (reference sequence). The V end was cut by 1 base, the J end by 4 bases, with 13 bases between.

This rearrangement joins TRBV14 to TRBJ2-1, with D perhaps matching TRBD2 (6 bases). V shed 5 bases and J shed 7 bases, with 18 bases lying between them. The CDR3 runs 15 residues. Germline V lookup: CDR1 SGHDN, CDR2 FVKESK. DNA of the CDR3: TGTGCCAGCAGCAGGGCGGCTGGGAGGCTAAATGAGCAGTTCTTC. It specifies CASSRAAGRLNEQFF.

This chain links TRBV6-5 with TRBJ2-7, with 7 bases identical to TRBD1. Trimming removed 4 bases from V and 2 bases from J; junction bases left unmatched: 8. Germline-derived CDR1 and CDR2 are MNHEY and SVGAGI. The CDR3 consists of 15 residues. DNA of the CDR3: TGTGCCAGCAGTTCCCCGGGACAGTCGGCCTACGAGCAGTACTTC. This encodes CASSSPGQSAYEQYF.

The rearrangement joins TRBV19 to TRBJ2-1; D remains unclear. Germline CDR1 reads LNHDA; CDR2 reads SQIVND (reference sequence). The CDR3 consists of 13 residues. Trimming stripped 6 bases from V and 4 bases from J, with 10 bases between. This CDR3 reads CASSYSLYNEQFF. CDR3 nucleotide sequence: TGTGCCAGTAGCTACAGCCTGTACAATGAGCAGTTCTTC. The full variable domain, rest sourced from reference TRBV19 and TRBJ2-1, is DGGITQSPKYLFRKEGQNVTLSCEQNLNHDAMYWYRQDPGQGLRLIYYSQIVNDFQKGDIAEGYSVSREKKESFPLTVTSAQKNPTAFYLCASSYSLYNEQFFGPGTRLTVL.

This chain joins TRBV28 and TRBJ1-1; D is undetermined. Germline-derived CDR1 and CDR2 are MDHEN and SYDVKM. The CDR3 is made up of 12 amino acids. V shed 8 bases and J shed 5 bases, with 12 bases lying between them. The CDR3: CASEGGGTEAFF. CDR3 nucleotides: TGTGCCAGCGAGGGAGGAGGAACTGAAGCTTTCTTT.

V is TRBV9 and J is TRBJ1-1; D unclear. The CDR3 consists of 13 residues. Trimming removed 0 bases from V and 5 bases from J, with 8 bases in between. In germline, CDR1 is SGDLS, CDR2 YYNGEE. Here the CDR3 reads CASSVASLTEAFF. The CDR3 DNA is TGTGCCAGCAGCGTAGCAAGCTTGACTGAAGCTTTCTTT.

The chain has TRBV29-1 and TRBJ2-7, with 9 bases lining up with TRBD1. The V gene's germline CDR1 is SQVTM and CDR2 ANQGSEA. After removal of 7 bases from V and 4 bases from J, the junction contained 5 bases not matched to a gene. The CDR3 totals 12 residues. Here the CDR3 DNA reads TGCAGCGCCGAGACAGGGGGGTACGAGCAGTACTTC. Its translation is CSAETGGYEQYF.

The table lists this clone with a few counts. The chain has TRBV2 and TRBJ1-1; tentative D call: TRBD1 (5 bases). CDR3 length equals 11 residues. Trimming cost V 7 bases and J 3 bases, with 6 bases left between them. Per the germline V gene, CDR1 is SNHLY and CDR2 is FYNNEI. CDR3 region: CASMTDTEAFF. The CDR3 bases are TGTGCCAGCATGACAGACACTGAAGCTTTCTTT.

J is TRBJ1-1 and V is TRBV19, with TRBD1 identical over 11 bases. V shed 3 bases, J shed 4 bases, and the junction held 4 bases outside the gene matches. Germline V gives CDR1 LNHDA, CDR2 SQIVND (reference sequence). The CDR3 is made up of 15 amino acids. As DNA, the CDR3 is TGTGCCAGTAGTATGACCGGGACAGGGGGCACTGAAGCTTTCTTT. Translation: CASSMTGTGGTEAFF.

The chain carries TRBV9 and TRBJ2-1, with 8 nucleotides matching TRBD2. The germline gives CDR1 SGDLS, CDR2 YYNGEE. Unmatched junction bases numbered 5, after V lost 1 base and J lost 5 bases. CDR3 length: 15 amino acids. CDR3 DNA sequence: TGTGCCAGCAGCGTATTTCCGGGAGGGCACAATGAGCAGTTCTTC. Translated: CASSVFPGGHNEQFF.

The chain has TRBV15 and TRBJ1-5, with TRBD1 matching 8 bases. This CDR3 comprises 14 residues. CDR1 is LNHNV, CDR2 YYDKDF, per germline (reference sequence). The V gene end was trimmed by 0 bases and the J gene end by 9 bases; junction bases not matched to a gene: 4. The CDR3 sequence is CATSRDAGTGPQHF. CDR3 nucleotides: TGTGCCACCAGCAGAGATGCAGGGACAGGGCCCCAGCATTTT.

The V call is TRBV10-3, the J call TRBJ2-3, with D perhaps TRBD2 (5 bases). Between the trimmed V and J ends, which lost 4 bases and 1 base, there was a span of 12 bases. CDR1 is ENHRY, CDR2 SYGVKD, per germline. The CDR3 is 15 residues long. CDR3 loop: CAISVTSGGTDTQYF. CDR3 DNA: TGTGCCATCAGTGTTACTTCCGGGGGCACAGATACGCAGTATTTT.

This clone is a singleton in its sample. The V gene is TRBV4-2, the J gene TRBJ2-3, with D perhaps matching TRBD2 (6 bases). The CDR3 length is 16 residues. Germline CDR1 and CDR2: LGHNA and YNFKEQ. Trimming pared 5 bases from V and 1 base from J, leaving 16 bases between. DNA for the CDR3: TGTGCCAGCAGCAGAACGTTAGCGGACCGCACAGATACGCAGTATTTT. The encoded protein is CASSRTLADRTDTQYF.